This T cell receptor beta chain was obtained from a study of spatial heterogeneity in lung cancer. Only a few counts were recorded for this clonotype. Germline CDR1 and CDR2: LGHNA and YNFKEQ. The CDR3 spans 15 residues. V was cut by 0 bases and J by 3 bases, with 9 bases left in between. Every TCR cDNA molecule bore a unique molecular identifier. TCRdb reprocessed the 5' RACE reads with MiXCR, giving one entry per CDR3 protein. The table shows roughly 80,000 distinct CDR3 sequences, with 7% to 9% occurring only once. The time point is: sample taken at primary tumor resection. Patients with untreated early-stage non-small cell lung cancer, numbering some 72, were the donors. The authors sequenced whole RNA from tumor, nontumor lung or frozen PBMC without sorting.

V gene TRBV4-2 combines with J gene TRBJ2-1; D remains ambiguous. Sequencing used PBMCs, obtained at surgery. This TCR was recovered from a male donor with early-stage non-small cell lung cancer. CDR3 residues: CASSQEIGVYNEQFF. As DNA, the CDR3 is TGTGCCAGCAGCCAAGAGATTGGTGTCTACAATGAGCAGTTCTTC.